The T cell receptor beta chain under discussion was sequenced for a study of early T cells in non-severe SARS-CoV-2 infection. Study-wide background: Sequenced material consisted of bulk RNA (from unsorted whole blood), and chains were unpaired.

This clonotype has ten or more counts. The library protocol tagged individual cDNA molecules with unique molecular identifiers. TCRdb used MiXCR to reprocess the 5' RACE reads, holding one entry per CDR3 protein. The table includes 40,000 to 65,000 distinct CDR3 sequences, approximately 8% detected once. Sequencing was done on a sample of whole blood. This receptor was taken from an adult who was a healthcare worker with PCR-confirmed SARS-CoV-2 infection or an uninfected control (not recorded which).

The CDR3 sequence is CASSPRQPPTGRGGYTF. Here the CDR3 DNA reads TGTGCCAGCTCACCACGACAACCCCCGACAGGGCGTGGTGGCTACACCTTC. This sequence joins TRBV18 and TRBJ1-2; 7 bases align to TRBD1. Germline assignment: CDR1 KGHSH and CDR2 LQKENI. J lost 7 bases, V lost 1 base, and 15 bases had no gene match. CDR3 length: 17 amino acids.